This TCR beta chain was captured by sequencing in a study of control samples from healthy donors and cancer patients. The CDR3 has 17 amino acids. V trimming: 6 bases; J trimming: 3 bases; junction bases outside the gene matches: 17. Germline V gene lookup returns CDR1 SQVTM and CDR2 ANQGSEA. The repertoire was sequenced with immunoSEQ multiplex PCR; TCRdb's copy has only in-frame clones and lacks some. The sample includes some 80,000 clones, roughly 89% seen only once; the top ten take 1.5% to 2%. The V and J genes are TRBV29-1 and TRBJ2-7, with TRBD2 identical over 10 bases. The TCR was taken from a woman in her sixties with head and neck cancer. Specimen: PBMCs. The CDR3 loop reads CSVSDRFGLAGDYEQYF. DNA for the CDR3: TGCAGCGTGTCGGACAGGTTCGGGCTAGCGGGAGACTACGAGCAGTACTTC.